The 23 T cell receptor beta chains in this list originate from one sample, sequenced in a study of control samples from healthy donors and cancer patients (dated by TCRdb to about 2020). Receptor libraries were prepared by the immunoSEQ multiplex PCR assay. Here the immuneACCESS table is served through TCRdb, limited to in-frame sequences with V and J called. Missing clones are a known gap in these copies; in checked studies unresolved V genes cover under half, and the rest lacks a known reason. The table for this sample lists 100,000 or so clones; approximately 81% of them were counted only once. The top ten hold over 9.5% of the sample. What was sequenced was blood. The receptor source for this set is a woman aged 25-40 years in good health.

V usage is TRBV5-1 and J usage is TRBJ2-3; D gene ambiguous. Germline CDR1 is SGHRS and CDR2 is YFSETQ. Trimming shortened V by 0 bases and J by 2 bases, and 7 bases separated the two germline ends. This CDR3 is built from 14 residues. CDR3 nucleotide sequence: TGCGCCAGCAGCTTGGCAGCAGACACAGATACGCAGTATTTT. This codes for CASSLAADTDTQYF.

V and J are TRBV7-6 and TRBJ2-7; the match to TRBD1 covers 8 bases. V lost 2 bases to trimming and J lost 3 bases; unmatched junction nucleotides: 15. The CDR3 has 18 residues. Germline values: CDR1 SGHVS, CDR2 FNYEAQ. CDR3 coding DNA: TGTGCCAGCAGCTTACCCTCCCGGACAGGGAAGGGAGGCTACGAGCAGTACTTC. It yields the protein CASSLPSRTGKGGYEQYF.

This sequence joins TRBV4-3 and TRBJ1-2; 8 nucleotides match TRBD1. This CDR3 has 16 residues. The V segment lost 3 bases and the J segment 3 bases; nucleotides outside the gene matches: 9. CDR1 LGHNA and CDR2 YSLEER come from the germline V gene. The CDR3 here is CASSQGDRWSDYGYTF. The DNA for the CDR3 is TGCGCCAGCAGCCAGGGGGACAGGTGGTCGGACTATGGCTACACCTTC.

The chain recombines TRBV9 with TRBJ2-6; D is uncertain. CDR3 length: 14 residues. Germline V CDR1 and CDR2: SGDLS, YYNGEE. V was shortened by 2 bases and J by 2 bases, with 5 bases between the two germline ends. DNA of the CDR3: TGTGCCAGCAGCGTGGTCCCTGGGGCCAACGTCCTGACTTTC. Translating gives CASSVVPGANVLTF.

The table lists this clone with a count of one. The CDR3, as DNA: TGTGCCACCAATTACATCTCTGGAAACACCATATATTTT. Translation: CATNYISGNTIYF. The chain carries TRBV10-3 and TRBJ1-3; no definite D call. The germline V gene has CDR1 ENHRY and CDR2 SYGVKD. V lost 10 bases to trimming and J lost 0 bases, with 10 bases between them. CDR3 length: 13 residues.

This clone came up a few times. This rearrangement joins TRBV3-1 (or the pseudogene TRBV3-2) to TRBJ2-2; D is ambiguous. CDR3 size: 16 residues. From germline, CDR1 is LGHDT and CDR2 YNNKEL (reference sequence). Trimming cost V 2 bases and J 3 bases, with 13 bases left between them. The CDR3 DNA sequence: TGTGCCAGCAGCCAACGTGTCGTCAGCTACACCGGGGAGCTGTTTTTT. Amino acids: CASSQRVVSYTGELFF.

The chain employs TRBV11-1 and TRBJ2-5; 8 bases line up with TRBD1. The V gene's germline CDR1 is SGHAT and CDR2 FQDESV (reference sequence). The CDR3 contains 15 residues. V was clipped by 6 bases and J by 5 bases; unmatched bases: 11. CDR3 residues: CASSRLRGRRETQYF. CDR3 in DNA: TGTGCCAGCAGTCGGCTCAGGGGGCGCCGGGAGACCCAGTACTTC.

This CDR3 reads CASSFMTGGREKLFF. CDR3 DNA: TGTGCCAGCAGTTTCATGACAGGGGGCCGTGAAAAACTGTTTTTT. V gene TRBV7-2 combines with J gene TRBJ1-4, with 10 nucleotides matching TRBD1. Germline V gene sequence: CDR1 SGHTA, CDR2 FQGNSA. The CDR3 has 15 amino acids. V was pared by 6 bases and J by 7 bases, with 8 bases of the junction left unmatched.

J is TRBJ1-1 and V is TRBV7-2, with D possibly matching TRBD1 (5 bases). With 2 bases removed from V and 7 bases from J, the gap between germline ends came to 14 bases. The CDR3 length is 14 residues. Germline CDR1 reads SGHTA; CDR2 reads FQGNSA. DNA for the CDR3: TGTGCCAGCAGCTTAAGGGGCCTCGGAGTTGAAGCTTTCTTT. Its protein product is CASSLRGLGVEAFF.

This clone was seen once. The rearrangement uses TRBV4-2 and TRBJ2-3, with TRBD2 identical over 9 bases. This CDR3 has 14 residues. Germline trimming cut 3 bases from V and 5 bases from J; bases unmatched to any gene: 3. Germline V CDR1 and CDR2: LGHNA, YNFKEQ. The CDR3 DNA follows: TGTGCCAGCAGCCAGGGACTAGCTGGAGATACGCAGTATTTT. Its translation is CASSQGLAGDTQYF.

The chain joins TRBV13 to TRBJ2-1; TRBD2 aligns across 11 bases. Trimming at V came to 5 bases and at J to 4 bases, leaving 7 bases not matched to a gene. This CDR3 is 16 amino acids long. Germline CDR1 reads PRHDT; CDR2 reads FYEKMQ (reference sequence). As DNA, the CDR3 is TGTGCCAGCAGCCCATTGACTAGCGGGAAGTACAATGAGCAGTTCTTC. Amino acid sequence: CASSPLTSGKYNEQFF.

The V gene is TRBV4-3, the J gene TRBJ2-7, with 12 positions matching TRBD2. Trimming at V came to 5 bases and at J to 2 bases, leaving 4 bases not matched to a gene. Germline assignment: CDR1 LGHNA and CDR2 YSLEER. This CDR3 has 15 amino acids. The CDR3 DNA sequence: TGCGCCAGCAGCTCTAGCGGGGGGGCCACCTACGAGCAGTACTTC. Its translation: CASSSSGGATYEQYF.

CDR3 loop: CSATQGYETQYF. For the CDR3, the DNA is TGCAGCGCTACACAGGGGTATGAGACCCAGTACTTC. The chain employs TRBV29-1 and TRBJ2-5; 7 nucleotides line up with TRBD1. Germline V gene lookup returns CDR1 SQVTM and CDR2 ANQGSEA. With 7 bases clipped from V and 5 bases from J, the junction kept 7 bases outside the gene matches. The CDR3 contains 12 residues.

This clone was recorded a few times. V and J are TRBV12-5 and TRBJ2-1; D gene uncertain. V was trimmed by 5 bases and J by 9 bases, leaving 11 bases between them. The CDR3 consists of 12 residues. The germline V gene encodes CDR1 LGHNT and CDR2 FRNRAP. The CDR3 DNA sequence: TGTGCTAGTGGTCCGACGGATGGTGAGCAGTTCTTC. Its translation: CASGPTDGEQFF.

The chain couples TRBV5-6 to TRBJ2-7; D uncertain. The CDR3 runs to 12 residues. V was trimmed by 3 bases and J by 5 bases, leaving 9 bases between them. In germline, CDR1 is SGHDT, CDR2 YYEEEE. DNA for the CDR3: TGTGCCAGCAGCTCTCAGGACCACGAGCAGTACTTC. Its protein product is CASSSQDHEQYF.

The chain is built from TRBV15 and TRBJ1-2; the D gene is possibly TRBD1 (5 bases). The V and J ends lost 3 bases and 4 bases respectively, with 12 bases between them. Germline V gene lookup returns CDR1 LNHNV and CDR2 YYDKDF (reference sequence). This CDR3 region has 14 residues. The CDR3 DNA sequence: TGTGCCACCAGCAGGGAAAGGGACTTCTATGGCTACACCTTC. Its translation is CATSRERDFYGYTF.

The V gene is TRBV29-1, the J gene TRBJ1-2, with D possibly being TRBD1 (5 bases). The CDR3 length is 11 residues. Trimming stripped 8 bases from V and 8 bases from J, with 15 bases between. Germline CDR1 reads SQVTM; CDR2 reads ANQGSEA. CDR3 sequence (DNA): TGCAGCACCCGACAGCCCAGGGGCTACACCTTC. It codes for CSTRQPRGYTF.

CDR3: CASTLVGKAFF. DNA of the CDR3: TGTGCCAGCACTTTGGTTGGGAAGGCTTTCTTT. The chain combines TRBV12-3 or TRBV12-4 with TRBJ1-1; D is uncertain. This CDR3 spans 11 amino acids. Trimming removed 7 bases at V and 11 bases at J, with 14 bases between.

This chain's CDR3 is CAISDLAGGPMGEQFF. In DNA form, the CDR3 reads TGTGCCATCAGTGACTTAGCGGGGGGGCCGATGGGTGAGCAGTTCTTC. The chain employs TRBV10-3 and TRBJ2-1, with TRBD2 matching over 11 bases. The CDR3 has 16 amino acids. With V trimmed by 3 bases and J by 9 bases, 10 bases remained unmatched. The V gene's germline CDR1 is ENHRY and CDR2 SYGVKD.

The V and J genes are TRBV6-5 and TRBJ1-1; maybe TRBD1 (5 bases). Germline V gene data show CDR1 as MNHEY and CDR2 as SVGAGI. The CDR3 is made up of 13 amino acids. The germline V and J ends were trimmed by 2 bases and 5 bases, with 9 bases remaining between them. The CDR3 loop reads CASSYGAITEAFF. The DNA for the CDR3 is TGTGCCAGCAGTTACGGGGCGATTACTGAAGCTTTCTTT.

This rearrangement joins TRBV4-1 to TRBJ2-2; possible D gene TRBD1, 6 bases. Germline CDR1 and CDR2: MGHRA and YSYEKL. V was trimmed by 1 base and J by 5 bases, leaving 20 bases between them. The CDR3 has 18 residues. This CDR3 is CASSQVYPGVSRTGELFF. Here the CDR3 DNA reads TGCGCCAGCAGCCAAGTGTACCCAGGGGTCTCGAGAACCGGGGAGCTGTTTTTT.

This chain connects TRBV6-2 or TRBV6-3 to TRBJ1-5; D possibly corresponds to TRBD1 (5 bases). Germline-derived CDR1 and CDR2 are MNHEY and SVGEGT. The CDR3 has 12 amino acids. Trimming removed 6 bases at V and 15 bases at J, with 18 bases between. CDR3 loop: CASSTGRGAGHF. In nucleotides, the CDR3 is TGTGCCAGCAGCACCGGGAGAGGGGCAGGGCATTTT.

This clone was recorded once. J is TRBJ1-2 and V is TRBV19, with unresolved D. This CDR3 contains 17 residues. CDR1 and CDR2 from the germline V gene are LNHDA and SQIVND (reference sequence). Deletions cut 2 bases from V and 5 bases from J, with 21 bases between. CDR3 bases: TGTGCCAGTAGTATAAACCTACCGGCGGGTTTCGGGTATGGCTACACCTTC. Translating it yields CASSINLPAGFGYGYTF.